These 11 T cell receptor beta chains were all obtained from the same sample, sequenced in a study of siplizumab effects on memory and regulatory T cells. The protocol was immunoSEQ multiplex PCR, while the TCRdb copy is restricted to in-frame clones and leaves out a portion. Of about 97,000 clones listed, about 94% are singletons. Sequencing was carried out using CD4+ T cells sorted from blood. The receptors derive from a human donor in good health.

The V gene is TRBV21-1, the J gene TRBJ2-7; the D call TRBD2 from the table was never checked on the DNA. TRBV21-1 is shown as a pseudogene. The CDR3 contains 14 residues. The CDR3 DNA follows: TGTGCCAGCAGCAAACCCGAGGGAGACGACGAGCAGTACTTC. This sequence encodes CASSKPEGDDEQYF.

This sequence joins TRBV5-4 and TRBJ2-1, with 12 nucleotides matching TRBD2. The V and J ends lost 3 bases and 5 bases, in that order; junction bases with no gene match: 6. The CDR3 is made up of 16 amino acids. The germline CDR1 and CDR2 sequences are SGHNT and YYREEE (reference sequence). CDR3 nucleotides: TGTGCCAGCAGCTCCGGAGGACTAGCGGGGAACAATGAGCAGTTCTTC. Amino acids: CASSSGGLAGNNEQFF.

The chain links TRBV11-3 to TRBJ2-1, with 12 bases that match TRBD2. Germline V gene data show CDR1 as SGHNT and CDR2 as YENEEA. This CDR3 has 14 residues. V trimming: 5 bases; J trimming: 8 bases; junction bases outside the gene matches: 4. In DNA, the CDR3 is TGTGCCAGCAGCGCCCGACTAGCGGGAGATGAGCAGTTCTTC. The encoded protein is CASSARLAGDEQFF. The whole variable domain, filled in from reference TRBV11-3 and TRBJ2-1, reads EAGVVQSPRYKIIEKKQPVAFWCNPISGHNTLYWYLQNLGQGPELLIRYENEEAVDDSQLPKDRFSAERLKGVDSTLKIQPAELGDSAVYLCASSARLAGDEQFFGPGTRLTVL.

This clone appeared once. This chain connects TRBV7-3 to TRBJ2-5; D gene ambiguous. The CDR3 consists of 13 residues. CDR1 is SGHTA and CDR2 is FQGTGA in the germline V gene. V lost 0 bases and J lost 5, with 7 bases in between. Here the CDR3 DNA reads TGTGCCAGCAGCTTAACCGCGTTGGAGACCCAGTACTTC. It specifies CASSLTALETQYF.

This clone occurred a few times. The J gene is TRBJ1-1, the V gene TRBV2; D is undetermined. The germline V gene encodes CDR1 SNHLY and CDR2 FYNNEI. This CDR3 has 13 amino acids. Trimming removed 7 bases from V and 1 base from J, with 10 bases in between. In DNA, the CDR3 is TGTGCCAGCACAGTGCAAGAGAACACTGAAGCTTTCTTT. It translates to CASTVQENTEAFF.

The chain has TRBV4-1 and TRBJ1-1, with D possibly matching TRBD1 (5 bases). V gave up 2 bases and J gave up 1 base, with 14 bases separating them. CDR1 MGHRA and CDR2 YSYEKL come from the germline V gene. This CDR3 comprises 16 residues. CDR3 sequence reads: CASSQQGRGKNTEAFF. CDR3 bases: TGCGCCAGCAGCCAACAGGGCCGCGGGAAGAACACTGAAGCTTTCTTT.

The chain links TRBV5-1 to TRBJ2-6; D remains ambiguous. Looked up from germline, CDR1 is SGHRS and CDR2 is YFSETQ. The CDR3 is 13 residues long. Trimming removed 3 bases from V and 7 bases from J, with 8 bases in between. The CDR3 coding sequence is TGCGCCAGCAGCTCACCATCCGCCAACGTCCTGACTTTC. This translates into CASSSPSANVLTF.

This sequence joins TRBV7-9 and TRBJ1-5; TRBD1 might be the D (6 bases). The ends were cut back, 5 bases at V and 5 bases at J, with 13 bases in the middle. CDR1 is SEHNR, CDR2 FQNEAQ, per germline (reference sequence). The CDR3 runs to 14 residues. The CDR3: CASSIGGWDQPQHF. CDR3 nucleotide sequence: TGTGCCAGCAGCATAGGGGGGTGGGATCAGCCCCAGCATTTT. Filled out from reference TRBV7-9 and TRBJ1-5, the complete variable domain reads DTGVSQNPRHKITKRGQNVTFRCDPISEHNRLYWYRQTLGQGPEFLTYFQNEAQLEKSRLLSDRFSAERPKGSFSTLEIQRTEQGDSAMYLCASSIGGWDQPQHFGDGTRLSIL.

The DNA of the CDR3 is TGTGCCACCTTACCCGGGACAGCAAGCAATCAGCCCCAGCATTTT. Amino acids: CATLPGTASNQPQHF. The rearrangement joins TRBV6-5 to TRBJ1-5; TRBD1 aligns across 7 bases. Germline V CDR1 and CDR2: MNHEY, SVGAGI. J was trimmed by 1 base and V by 10 bases; bases with no gene match: 10. This CDR3 spans 15 amino acids.

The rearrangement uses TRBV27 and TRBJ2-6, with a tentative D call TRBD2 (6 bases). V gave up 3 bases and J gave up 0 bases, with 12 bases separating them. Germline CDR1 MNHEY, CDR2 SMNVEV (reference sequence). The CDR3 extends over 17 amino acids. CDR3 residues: CASSLMRGGSGANVLTF. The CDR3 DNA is TGTGCCAGCAGTTTGATGCGGGGTGGCTCTGGGGCCAACGTCCTGACTTTC.

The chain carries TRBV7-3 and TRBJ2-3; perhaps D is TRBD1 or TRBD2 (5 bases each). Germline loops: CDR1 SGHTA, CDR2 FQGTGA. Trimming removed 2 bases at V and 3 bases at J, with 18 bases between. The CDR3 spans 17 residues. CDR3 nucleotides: TGTGCCAGCAGCTTAGGCTCGGCAGGGAGTAGAACAGATACGCAGTATTTT. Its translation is CASSLGSAGSRTDTQYF.